This entry is about one T cell receptor beta chain. The method was immunoSEQ multiplex PCR; TCRdb's version includes in-frame clones alone and lacks a portion of them. The table lists a few hundred thousand clones, 86% of them singletons. The data are from a study of blood T cell repertoires in COVID-19. Study background: T cells, B-cell-depleted T cells, or PBMCs provided the cDNA or gDNA that served as material.

Enrolled through a virtual design, the participants were between about 18 and 100 years of age and came from approximately 25 US areas. Trimming stripped 2 bases from V and 11 bases from J, with 18 bases between. The CDR3 consists of 14 residues. CDR1 and CDR2 from the germline V gene are WSHSY and SAAADI. This sequence was found in a man aged 30-40 years who had recovered from COVID-19. The chain joins TRBV10-2 to TRBJ1-1, with a tentative D call TRBD1 (6 bases). Input material: PBMCs or T cells enriched from blood (not recorded which). CDR3 loop: CASSETGWGVGAFF. The CDR3 DNA reads as TGCGCCAGCAGTGAGACAGGGTGGGGTGTAGGCGCTTTCTTT.